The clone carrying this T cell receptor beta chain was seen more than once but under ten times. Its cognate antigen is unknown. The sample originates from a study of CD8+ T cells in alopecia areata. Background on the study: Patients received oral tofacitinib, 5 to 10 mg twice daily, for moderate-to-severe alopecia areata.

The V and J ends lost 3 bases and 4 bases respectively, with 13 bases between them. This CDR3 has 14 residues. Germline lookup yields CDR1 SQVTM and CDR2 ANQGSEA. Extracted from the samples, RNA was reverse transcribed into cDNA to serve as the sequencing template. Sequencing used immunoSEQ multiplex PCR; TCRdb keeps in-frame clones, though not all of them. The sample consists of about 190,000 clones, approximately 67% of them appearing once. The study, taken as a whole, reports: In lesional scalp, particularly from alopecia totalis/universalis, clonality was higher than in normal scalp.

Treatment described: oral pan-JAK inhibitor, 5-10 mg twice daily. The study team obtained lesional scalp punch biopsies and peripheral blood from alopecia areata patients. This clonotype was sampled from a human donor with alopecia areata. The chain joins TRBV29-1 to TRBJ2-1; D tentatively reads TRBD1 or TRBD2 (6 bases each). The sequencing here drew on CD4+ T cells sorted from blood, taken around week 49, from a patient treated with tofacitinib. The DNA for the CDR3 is TGCAGCGTTGAGCTCGGGGGCCGATACAATGAGCAGTTCTTC. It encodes CSVELGGRYNEQFF.